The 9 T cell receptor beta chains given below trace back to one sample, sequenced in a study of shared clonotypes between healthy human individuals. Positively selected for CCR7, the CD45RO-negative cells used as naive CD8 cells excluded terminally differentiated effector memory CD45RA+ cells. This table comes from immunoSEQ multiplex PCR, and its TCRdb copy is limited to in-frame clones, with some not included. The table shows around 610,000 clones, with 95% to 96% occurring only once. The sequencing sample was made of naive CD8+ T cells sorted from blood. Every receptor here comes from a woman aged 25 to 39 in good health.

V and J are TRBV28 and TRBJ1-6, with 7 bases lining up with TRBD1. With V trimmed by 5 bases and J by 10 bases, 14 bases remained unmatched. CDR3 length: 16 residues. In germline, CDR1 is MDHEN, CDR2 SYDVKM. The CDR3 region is CASSLLLTGTNSPLHF. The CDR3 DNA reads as TGTGCCAGCAGTCTCCTCCTGACAGGGACGAACTCACCCCTCCACTTT.

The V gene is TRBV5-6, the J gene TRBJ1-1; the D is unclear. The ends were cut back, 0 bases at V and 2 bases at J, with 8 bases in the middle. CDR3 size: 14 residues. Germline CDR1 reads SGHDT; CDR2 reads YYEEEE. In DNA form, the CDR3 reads TGTGCCAGCAGCTTGGCCTGGGGAAACACTGAAGCTTTCTTT. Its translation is CASSLAWGNTEAFF.

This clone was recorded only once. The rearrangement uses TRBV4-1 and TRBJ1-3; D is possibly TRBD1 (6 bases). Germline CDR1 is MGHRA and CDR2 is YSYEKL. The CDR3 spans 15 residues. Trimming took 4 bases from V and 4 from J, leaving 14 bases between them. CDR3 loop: CASSPVGGEGNTIYF. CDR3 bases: TGCGCCAGCAGCCCGGTGGGGGGCGAAGGAAACACCATATATTTT.

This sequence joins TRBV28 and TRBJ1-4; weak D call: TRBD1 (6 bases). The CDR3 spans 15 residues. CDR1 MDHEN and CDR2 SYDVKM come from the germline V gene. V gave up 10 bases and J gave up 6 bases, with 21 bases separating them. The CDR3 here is CATYIGGTLDEKLFF. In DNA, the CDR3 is TGTGCCACCTACATCGGAGGGACACTTGATGAAAAACTGTTTTTT.

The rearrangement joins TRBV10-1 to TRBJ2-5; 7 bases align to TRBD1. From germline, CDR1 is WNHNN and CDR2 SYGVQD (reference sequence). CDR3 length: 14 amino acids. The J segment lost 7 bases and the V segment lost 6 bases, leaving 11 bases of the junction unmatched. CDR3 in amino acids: CASSPSTGIGTQYF. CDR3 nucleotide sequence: TGCGCCAGCAGCCCTTCGACAGGGATCGGGACCCAGTACTTC.

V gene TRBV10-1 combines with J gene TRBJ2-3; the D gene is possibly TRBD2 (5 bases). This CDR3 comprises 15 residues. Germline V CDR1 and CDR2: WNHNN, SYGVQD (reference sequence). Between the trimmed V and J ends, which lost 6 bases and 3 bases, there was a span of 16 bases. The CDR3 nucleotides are TGCGCCAGCAGCGCTACTAGTGTGGGGACAGATACGCAGTATTTT. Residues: CASSATSVGTDTQYF.

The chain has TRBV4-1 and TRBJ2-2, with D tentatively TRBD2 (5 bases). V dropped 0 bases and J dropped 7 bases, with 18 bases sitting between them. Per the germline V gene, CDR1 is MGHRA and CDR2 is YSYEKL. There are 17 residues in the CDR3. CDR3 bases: TGCGCCAGCAGCCAAGACCCCGTCACCAGCGCGGGCGGGGAGCTGTTTTTT. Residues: CASSQDPVTSAGGELFF.

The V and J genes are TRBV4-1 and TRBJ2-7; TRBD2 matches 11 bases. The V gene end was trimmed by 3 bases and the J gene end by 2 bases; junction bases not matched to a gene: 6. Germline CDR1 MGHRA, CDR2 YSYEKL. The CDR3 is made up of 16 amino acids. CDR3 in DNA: TGCGCCAGCAGCCAGAGGTCTAGCGGGAGGACCTACGAGCAGTACTTC. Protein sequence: CASSQRSSGRTYEQYF.

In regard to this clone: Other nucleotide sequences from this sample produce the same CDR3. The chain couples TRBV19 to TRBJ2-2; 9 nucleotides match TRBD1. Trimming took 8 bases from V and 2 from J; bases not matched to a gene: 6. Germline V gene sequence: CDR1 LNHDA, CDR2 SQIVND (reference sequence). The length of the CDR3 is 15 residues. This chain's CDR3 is CASSPGQGNTGELFF. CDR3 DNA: TGTGCCAGTTCTCCGGGACAGGGAAACACCGGGGAGCTGTTTTTT.